The 30 T cell receptor beta chains below all came from one sample that was sequenced in a study of control samples from healthy donors and cancer patients. Sequencing was performed with immunoSEQ multiplex PCR; in TCRdb, only in-frame clones are kept and a portion is missing. The table shows tens of thousands of clones, with roughly 80% occurring only once. Sequencing was done on a sample of blood. These receptors were taken from a man between 65 and 85 years old in good health.

The rearrangement links TRBV11-3 to TRBJ2-3; TRBD1 aligns across 8 bases. The ends lost 5 bases at V and 5 bases at J; junction bases unmatched: 15. From germline, CDR1 is SGHNT and CDR2 YENEEA. The CDR3 covers 17 residues. CDR3 sequence reads: CASSPRRPGQGEDTQYF. The CDR3 DNA reads TGTGCCAGCAGCCCCCGTCGGCCCGGACAGGGTGAAGATACGCAGTATTTT.

This clone was seen a handful of times. The rearrangement links TRBV30 to TRBJ1-2; D might be TRBD1 (6 bases). Trimming stripped 8 bases from V and 6 bases from J, with 16 bases between. Germline CDR1 is GTSNPN and CDR2 is SVGIG (reference sequence). The CDR3 consists of 12 residues. The CDR3 here is CAAQTGYNGYTF. In nucleotides, the CDR3 is TGTGCCGCCCAAACAGGGTATAATGGCTACACCTTC.

This clone was counted a few times. Other DNA sequences within the sample encode an identical CDR3. The chain combines TRBV16 with TRBJ1-2; D not resolved. The germline V and J ends were trimmed by 0 bases and 2 bases, with 7 bases remaining between them. This CDR3 spans 14 amino acids. Germline values: CDR1 KGHSY, CDR2 FQNENV. CDR3 loop: CASSQSPGNYGYTF. CDR3 DNA sequence: TGTGCCAGCAGCCAATCCCCGGGGAACTATGGCTACACCTTC.

This clone was seen a single time. This rearrangement joins TRBV5-1 to TRBJ2-1; D is perhaps TRBD1 or TRBD2 (6 bases each). The CDR3 is made up of 15 amino acids. Per the germline V gene, CDR1 is SGHRS and CDR2 is YFSETQ. V was pared by 4 bases and J by 7 bases, with 18 bases between. The CDR3 loop reads CASSPGPRGGNEQFF. The CDR3 DNA is TGCGCCAGCAGCCCCGGTCCTAGAGGGGGGAATGAGCAGTTCTTC. Complete variable domain (other parts from reference TRBV5-1 and TRBJ2-1): KAGVTQTPRYLIKTRGQQVTLSCSPISGHRSVSWYQQTPGQGLQFLFEYFSETQRNKGNFPGRFSGRQFSNSRSEMNVSTLELGDSALYLCASSPGPRGGNEQFFGPGTRLTVL.

This clone was counted a few times. The V and J genes are TRBV7-8 and TRBJ1-5; no firm D call. V lost 0 bases to trimming and J lost 5 bases, with 5 bases between them. This CDR3 is built from 13 residues. Germline CDR1 and CDR2: SGHVS and FQNEAQ. DNA of the CDR3: TGTGCCAGCAGCTTAGCGTTGGATCAGCCCCAGCATTTT. Amino acids: CASSLALDQPQHF.

The J gene is TRBJ1-2, the V gene TRBV4-1; maybe TRBD1 (5 bases). Germline lookup yields CDR1 MGHRA and CDR2 YSYEKL. The CDR3 length is 15 residues. Trimming stripped 0 bases from V and 3 bases from J, with 11 bases between. The CDR3, as DNA: TGCGCCAGCAGCCAAGATAGGACACCCTACTATGGCTACACCTTC. Its translation: CASSQDRTPYYGYTF.

CDR3 sequence reads: CASSPIRQGENTEAFF. CDR3 DNA: TGTGCCAGCTCACCGATCAGACAGGGGGAAAACACTGAAGCTTTCTTT. The chain recombines TRBV18 with TRBJ1-1, with 9 nucleotides matching TRBD1. V was clipped by 3 bases and J by 2 bases; unmatched bases: 7. From germline, CDR1 is KGHSH and CDR2 LQKENI. The CDR3 consists of 16 residues.

The chain recombines TRBV5-1 with TRBJ2-5, with unresolved D. CDR1 SGHRS and CDR2 YFSETQ come from the germline V gene. The V gene lost 4 bases and the J gene lost 0 bases, with 10 bases spanning the gap. The CDR3 sequence is 14 residues long. CDR3 amino acids: CASSIQRHQETQYF. CDR3 DNA: TGCGCCAGCAGCATCCAGCGCCACCAAGAGACCCAGTACTTC.

With regard to this clone: A read error is likely, as this CDR3 ends without the conserved phenylalanine or tryptophan. The limits of the CDR3 on the DNA are not certain, so only TCRdb's listed CDR3 is given. The chain combines TRBV28 with TRBJ1-2. Inclusive of both ends, the CDR3 amounts to 13 amino acids. The germline gives CDR1 MDHEN, CDR2 SYDVKM. CDR3 protein: CASSLMGLGFLSL.

This clone was observed a handful of times. The V call is TRBV19, the J call TRBJ1-5; 7 nucleotides match TRBD1. This CDR3 contains 13 residues. Germline V CDR1 and CDR2: LNHDA, SQIVND (reference sequence). J lost 4 bases, V lost 3 bases, and 0 bases had no gene match. The CDR3: CASSMDRNQPQHF. The CDR3 DNA follows: TGTGCCAGTAGTATGGACAGGAATCAGCCCCAGCATTTT. The full variable domain, completed using reference TRBV19 and TRBJ1-5, is DGGITQSPKYLFRKEGQNVTLSCEQNLNHDAMYWYRQDPGQGLRLIYYSQIVNDFQKGDIAEGYSVSREKKESFPLTVTSAQKNPTAFYLCASSMDRNQPQHFGDGTRLSIL.

The chain combines TRBV7-9 with TRBJ1-3, with a weak D call TRBD1 (5 bases). Looked up from germline, CDR1 is SEHNR and CDR2 is FQNEAQ (reference sequence). The length of the CDR3 is 16 residues. The V end lost 5 bases, the J end lost 0 bases, and 14 bases lay between the germline ends. The CDR3 nucleotides are TGTGCCAGCAGCAGTCGATTAGGACACTCTGGAAACACCATATATTTT. Translated: CASSSRLGHSGNTIYF.

The chain carries TRBV5-4 and TRBJ2-7; the match to TRBD1 covers 7 bases. The CDR3 runs 14 residues. Looked up from germline, CDR1 is SGHNT and CDR2 is YYREEE (reference sequence). J was trimmed by 2 bases and V by 5 bases; bases with no gene match: 7. CDR3 loop: CASRKRGGPYEQYF. In nucleotides, the CDR3 is TGTGCCAGCAGGAAAAGAGGGGGCCCCTACGAGCAGTACTTC.

The V call is TRBV4-2, the J call TRBJ2-7; 7 bases line up with TRBD1. Germline V gene sequence: CDR1 LGHNA, CDR2 YNFKEQ. Trimming removed 0 bases from V and 0 bases from J; junction bases left unmatched: 8. The CDR3 loop spans 17 amino acids. The CDR3 coding sequence is TGTGCCAGCAGCCAAGATGCGACAGGGTGGGGCTCCTACGAGCAGTACTTC. Translation: CASSQDATGWGSYEQYF.

The chain links TRBV19 to TRBJ1-3; weak D call: TRBD1 (5 bases). CDR1 and CDR2 from the germline V gene are LNHDA and SQIVND (reference sequence). Trimming left V 6 bases short and J 0 bases short, with 6 bases between. The CDR3 has 13 residues. This chain's CDR3 is CASSGGSGNTIYF. CDR3 nucleotide sequence: TGTGCCAGTAGCGGGGGCTCTGGAAACACCATATATTTT.

This rearrangement joins TRBV7-9 to TRBJ1-3; D unresolved. CDR1 is SEHNR, CDR2 FQNEAQ, per germline (reference sequence). Trimming removed 2 bases at V and 1 base at J, with 6 bases between. The CDR3 length is 14 residues. CDR3 loop: CASSLNPSGNTIYF. In DNA, the CDR3 is TGTGCCAGCAGCTTAAACCCTTCTGGAAACACCATATATTTT.

The chain recombines TRBV24-1 with TRBJ1-2; D gene unclear. The germline gives CDR1 KGHDR, CDR2 SFDVKD. V gave up 1 base and J gave up 2 bases, with 7 bases separating them. This CDR3 has 14 residues. This chain's CDR3 is CATSDFGQNYGYTF. CDR3 DNA: TGTGCCACCAGTGATTTCGGGCAGAACTATGGCTACACCTTC.

The chain uses TRBV2 and TRBJ1-1; D is ambiguous. This CDR3 comprises 15 residues. Germline CDR1 reads SNHLY; CDR2 reads FYNNEI. The V end lost 2 bases, the J end lost 1 base, and 11 bases lay between the germline ends. As DNA, the CDR3 is TGTGCCAGCAGTGAACTCGGGCCAGCGAACACTGAAGCTTTCTTT. Translated: CASSELGPANTEAFF.

The table lists this clone with a few counts. CDR3 in DNA: TGTGCCAGCAGCGGACGAGGGGAGTACGAGCAGTACTTC. Its translation: CASSGRGEYEQYF. The V gene is TRBV7-9, the J gene TRBJ2-7; D might be TRBD1 or TRBD2, each matching 5 bases. V lost 5 bases, J lost 4 bases, and 12 bases lay in between. There are 13 residues in the CDR3. Germline values: CDR1 SEHNR, CDR2 FQNEAQ (reference sequence).

The V call is TRBV11-2, the J call TRBJ1-2; a weak D match, TRBD1 (5 bases). CDR1 is SGHAT and CDR2 is FQNNGV in the germline V gene. V lost 5 bases, J lost 4 bases, and 11 bases lay in between. CDR3 size: 13 residues. CDR3 residues: CASSIGESYGYTF. The CDR3 DNA is TGTGCCAGCAGCATAGGGGAGAGCTATGGCTACACCTTC.

The V and J genes are TRBV15 and TRBJ1-1, with no clear D. The CDR3 has 13 residues. V was pared by 0 bases and J by 1 base, with 3 bases between. CDR1 and CDR2 (germline): LNHNV, YYDKDF (reference sequence). The CDR3 DNA is TGTGCCACCAGCAGAGACCGGAACACTGAAGCTTTCTTT. It translates to CATSRDRNTEAFF.

The rearrangement joins TRBV7-9 to TRBJ2-5; tentatively, D is TRBD1 (6 bases). Trimming shortened V by 5 bases and J by 0 bases, and 16 bases separated the two germline ends. Germline CDR1 is SEHNR and CDR2 is FQNEAQ (reference sequence). The CDR3 contains 16 residues. DNA for the CDR3: TGTGCCAGCAGCCTCTTTGGGACAACCAACCAAGAGACCCAGTACTTC. Its translation: CASSLFGTTNQETQYF.

The rearrangement uses TRBV12-3 or TRBV12-4 and TRBJ1-3, with no clear D. The V end lost 5 bases, the J end lost 0 bases, and 2 bases lay between the germline ends. The length of the CDR3 is 12 residues. The CDR3 DNA is TGTGCCAGCAGTGACTCTGGAAACACCATATATTTT. This gives the protein CASSDSGNTIYF.

V is TRBV7-8 and J is TRBJ1-1; 10 bases agree with TRBD1. V dropped 1 base and J dropped 4; count of bases not matched to a gene: 15. This CDR3 has 19 amino acids. Germline CDR1 reads SGHVS; CDR2 reads FQNEAQ. This CDR3 reads CASSLVGGTGDLVGTEAFF. CDR3 coding DNA: TGTGCCAGCAGCTTAGTAGGAGGGACAGGGGATTTAGTGGGCACTGAAGCTTTCTTT. The complete variable domain, with remaining parts taken from reference TRBV7-8 and TRBJ1-1, reads GAGVSQSPRYKVAKRGQDVALRCDPISGHVSLFWYQQALGQGPEFLTYFQNEAQLDKSGLPSDRFFAERPEGSVSTLKIQRTQQEDSAVYLCASSLVGGTGDLVGTEAFFGQGTRLTVV.

V usage is TRBV29-1 and J usage is TRBJ2-7; the match to TRBD1 covers 8 bases. V dropped 6 bases and J dropped 5; count of bases not matched to a gene: 3. In germline, CDR1 is SQVTM, CDR2 ANQGSEA. There are 11 residues in the CDR3. The DNA for the CDR3 is TGCAGCGTGGAGACAGGGGACGAGCAGTACTTC. Protein sequence: CSVETGDEQYF.

This rearrangement joins TRBV14 to TRBJ2-1; TRBD1 is a possible D gene (7 bases). The CDR3 has 15 residues. CDR1 SGHDN and CDR2 FVKESK come from the germline V gene. V dropped 0 bases and J dropped 6 bases, with 12 bases sitting between them. The CDR3 protein is CASSQDGGDSNEQFF. The CDR3 DNA reads as TGTGCCAGCAGCCAAGATGGAGGGGACAGCAATGAGCAGTTCTTC.

This rearrangement joins TRBV4-2 to TRBJ2-3; 8 bases are a match to TRBD1. CDR3 length: 15 residues. V was clipped by 4 bases and J by 3 bases; unmatched bases: 6. CDR1 is LGHNA and CDR2 is YNFKEQ in the germline V gene. The CDR3 reads CASSPRGLVTDTQYF. The CDR3 DNA reads TGTGCCAGCAGCCCCAGGGGGCTGGTGACAGATACGCAGTATTTT.

There are a few counts of this clone. The rearrangement joins TRBV5-4 to TRBJ1-2; no clear D gene. Germline assignment: CDR1 SGHNT and CDR2 YYREEE (reference sequence). The CDR3 consists of 14 residues. With 4 bases removed from V and 2 bases from J, the gap between germline ends came to 12 bases. In DNA, the CDR3 is TGTGCCAGCAGCACCGGACTGCGAAACTATGGCTACACCTTC. Encoded protein: CASSTGLRNYGYTF.

The chain combines TRBV11-3 with TRBJ1-2; D is uncertain. Trimming shortened V by 5 bases and J by 2 bases, and 9 bases separated the two germline ends. The germline V gene has CDR1 SGHNT and CDR2 YENEEA. The CDR3 loop spans 13 amino acids. Here the CDR3 DNA reads TGTGCCAGCAGCCCAGGACGGAACTATGGCTACACCTTC. Its translation: CASSPGRNYGYTF.

This chain links TRBV28 with TRBJ2-2, with D maybe TRBD1 (5 bases). CDR3 length: 14 amino acids. Trimming shortened V by 6 bases and J by 1 base, and 9 bases separated the two germline ends. Germline-derived CDR1 and CDR2 are MDHEN and SYDVKM. The CDR3 DNA sequence: TGTGCCAGCAGACCAGGACAGAACACCGGGGAGCTGTTTTTT. Amino acids: CASRPGQNTGELFF.

The chain has TRBV28 and TRBJ1-2, with 8 bases fitting TRBD1. The V gene's germline CDR1 is MDHEN and CDR2 SYDVKM. The CDR3 covers 14 residues. Losses at the gene ends were 8 bases for V and 5 bases for J; bases not matched to a gene: 10. The CDR3 bases are TGTGCCAGCCTAAACCGACAGGGGTATTATGGCTACACCTTC. Residues: CASLNRQGYYGYTF.